This T cell receptor (beta chain) was sequenced in a study of shared clonotypes between healthy human individuals. Study-level findings and limits: A generally larger estimated richness was seen in naive subsets than in memory subsets.

This clone appeared a single time. Its antigen is not known. Each cell subset's genomic DNA was divided evenly among several immunoSEQ plates. Per the original data handling: Filtering differed, since immunoSEQ gave only junction sequences and no quality scores. This table comes from immunoSEQ multiplex PCR, and its TCRdb copy is limited to in-frame clones, with some not included. V and J calls and clone size are as listed in that table; D and trimming were resolved from the DNA. Of 1,400,000 or so clones in the sample, approximately 98.5% were seen once. Splitting the CD4+ cells yielded a CD45RA+ naive subset and a CD45RA-negative memory subset. Sequenced sample: naive CD4+ T cells sorted from blood. The subset denotes: CD45RA+ positively selected. The TCR originated in a man between 25 and 39 years old in good health.

As DNA, the CDR3 is TGTGCCAGCAGCCTGACAGTCGGGACGTACGAGCAGTACTTC. Encoded protein: CASSLTVGTYEQYF. The chain couples TRBV4-2 to TRBJ2-7, with D possibly called TRBD1 or TRBD2 (5 bases each). Germline CDR1 and CDR2: LGHNA and YNFKEQ. This CDR3 has 14 residues. V was pared by 4 bases and J by 4 bases, with 14 bases between.